Following are 14 T cell receptor beta chains from one sample sequenced in a study of shared clonotypes between healthy human individuals. Sequencing used immunoSEQ multiplex PCR; TCRdb keeps in-frame clones, though not all of them. The sample has about 1.5 million clones; 95% to 99% are singletons. The sample consisted of naive CD4+ T cells sorted from blood. The subset denotes: CD45RA+ positively selected. These receptors were obtained from a man aged 25 to 40 in good health.

The V gene is TRBV10-1, the J gene TRBJ2-1, with 8 bases aligning to TRBD1. The germline CDR1 and CDR2 sequences are WNHNN and SYGVQD (reference sequence). The CDR3 is made up of 14 amino acids. The junction had 6 bases not matched to a gene; V was cut back by 3 bases and J by 8 bases. The DNA of the CDR3 is TGCGCCAGCAGTGACAGGGGGCTGTTGGATGAGCAGTTCTTC. This codes for CASSDRGLLDEQFF.

The chain recombines TRBV19 with TRBJ1-5, with D perhaps TRBD1 (5 bases). This CDR3 is built from 15 residues. The germline V gene has CDR1 LNHDA and CDR2 SQIVND (reference sequence). Trimming cost V 0 bases and J 8 bases, with 14 bases left between them. The CDR3 reads CASSIEQGAGKPQHF. CDR3 DNA: TGTGCCAGTAGTATAGAGCAAGGGGCAGGAAAGCCCCAGCATTTT.

V and J are TRBV28 and TRBJ2-7, with 9 positions matching TRBD2. Unmatched junction bases numbered 12, after V lost 6 bases and J lost 6 bases. The germline gives CDR1 MDHEN, CDR2 SYDVKM. The CDR3 is made up of 15 amino acids. The CDR3 DNA reads as TGTGCCAGCAGGTACGCTAGCGGGAATTGGGGCGAGCAGTACTTC. Translated, it gives CASRYASGNWGEQYF.

V usage is TRBV29-1 and J usage is TRBJ2-7; unclear D gene. V was clipped by 7 bases and J by 10 bases, with 14 bases between them. CDR1 is SQVTM and CDR2 is ANQGSEA in the germline V gene. The CDR3 has 10 amino acids. CDR3 sequence reads: CSATSKKQYF. As DNA, the CDR3 is TGCAGCGCTACATCGAAAAAACAGTACTTC.

In the case of this clone: Other DNA sequences in this sample translate to the same CDR3. The gene calls are TRBV18 and TRBJ2-5; D perhaps matches TRBD2 (5 bases). This CDR3 has 12 amino acids. Germline V gene data show CDR1 as KGHSH and CDR2 as LQKENI. The V end lost 4 bases, the J end lost 4 bases, and 7 bases lay between the germline ends. CDR3 sequence (DNA): TGTGCCAGCTCACGGGCGGGAGAGACCCAGTACTTC. This encodes CASSRAGETQYF.

This clone is a singleton in its sample. The genes are TRBV28 and TRBJ1-1; D might be TRBD1 (6 bases). Germline CDR1 reads MDHEN; CDR2 reads SYDVKM. The CDR3 is 14 residues long. Between the trimmed V and J ends, which lost 5 bases and 6 bases, there was a span of 16 bases. The CDR3 sequence is CASSKTWGHPEAFF. The CDR3, as DNA: TGTGCCAGCAGTAAAACCTGGGGGCACCCTGAAGCTTTCTTT.

The chain is built from TRBV28 and TRBJ1-2, with D possibly matching TRBD1 (6 bases). V was clipped by 6 bases and J by 7 bases, with 18 bases between them. The CDR3 covers 14 residues. Germline values: CDR1 MDHEN, CDR2 SYDVKM. The CDR3 reads CASRLWTADFGYTF. CDR3 nucleotide sequence: TGTGCCAGCAGACTATGGACAGCAGATTTTGGCTACACCTTC.

This clone was picked up one time. This chain joins TRBV11-1 and TRBJ1-1; 7 nucleotides match TRBD1. V trimming: 1 base; J trimming: 8 bases; junction bases outside the gene matches: 7. Germline-derived CDR1 and CDR2 are SGHAT and FQDESV (reference sequence). This CDR3 comprises 14 residues. The CDR3 sequence: CASSLEGQDGEAFF. CDR3 sequence (DNA): TGTGCCAGCAGCTTAGAAGGACAGGACGGAGAAGCTTTCTTT.

V gene TRBV5-5 combines with J gene TRBJ2-3; 7 bases match TRBD1. This CDR3 contains 15 residues. V dropped 0 bases and J dropped 6; count of bases not matched to a gene: 7. Looked up from germline, CDR1 is SGHKS and CDR2 is YYEKEE (reference sequence). The CDR3 bases are TGTGCCAGCAGCTTGGCTTCGGACAGGTGGGATACGCAGTATTTT. Translated, it gives CASSLASDRWDTQYF.

The chain recombines TRBV7-9 with TRBJ2-1; TRBD1 matches 10 bases. The CDR3 is 15 amino acids. The V and J ends lost 5 bases and 6 bases, in that order; junction bases with no gene match: 7. Germline V CDR1 and CDR2: SEHNR, FQNEAQ (reference sequence). The CDR3 bases are TGTGCCAGCAGCCGCCGCCGGGACAGGGGCAATGAGCAGTTCTTC. This gives the protein CASSRRRDRGNEQFF. Supplemented by reference TRBV7-9 and TRBJ2-1, the full variable domain reads DTGVSQNPRHKITKRGQNVTFRCDPISEHNRLYWYRQTLGQGPEFLTYFQNEAQLEKSRLLSDRFSAERPKGSFSTLEIQRTEQGDSAMYLCASSRRRDRGNEQFFGPGTRLTVL.

This sequence joins TRBV28 and TRBJ1-5; D gene ambiguous. CDR3 length: 13 amino acids. Germline assignment: CDR1 MDHEN and CDR2 SYDVKM. The V gene lost 5 bases and the J gene lost 6 bases, with 11 bases spanning the gap. The CDR3 DNA reads TGTGCCAGCAGTGGGAGCGGTCGTCAGCCCCAGCATTTT. Translated, it gives CASSGSGRQPQHF.

V gene TRBV5-6 combines with J gene TRBJ2-7, with 10 bases matching TRBD1. Germline V gene lookup returns CDR1 SGHDT and CDR2 YYEEEE. J gave up 2 bases and V 4 bases, and 6 bases lay outside the gene matches. This CDR3 contains 15 residues. The chain's CDR3 is CASSPRDRGTYEQYF. For the CDR3, the DNA is TGTGCCAGCAGCCCCCGGGACAGGGGAACCTACGAGCAGTACTTC.

This chain uses TRBV19 with TRBJ2-1; D not certain. The germline V gene has CDR1 LNHDA and CDR2 SQIVND (reference sequence). V gave up 5 bases and J gave up 1 base, with 6 bases separating them. The CDR3 spans 13 residues. The CDR3 nucleotides are TGTGCCAGTAGTTGGGGTTCCTACAATGAGCAGTTCTTC. Protein sequence: CASSWGSYNEQFF.

The chain combines TRBV9 with TRBJ2-1; no definite D call. Germline loops: CDR1 SGDLS, CDR2 YYNGEE. This CDR3 contains 17 residues. The V end lost 3 bases, the J end lost 2 bases, and 18 bases lay between the germline ends. This chain's CDR3 is CASSATTLPVAYNEQFF. The CDR3 coding sequence is TGTGCCAGCAGCGCGACCACGCTTCCAGTGGCCTACAATGAGCAGTTCTTC.